Detailed here is one TCR beta chain. Its antigen is currently unknown. The entry originates in a study of T cells after yellow fever vaccination. Points from the study as a whole: Weaker, the secondary response peaked sooner, at day 5 versus 15.

TCR cDNA, made by 5'RACE template switching, carried an added universal primer site and UMIs. TCRdb itself ran the 5' RACE reads through MiXCR, one entry per CDR3 protein. The table has about 230,000 distinct CDR3 sequences, roughly 6.8% seen once. Germline loops: CDR1 SGHTA, CDR2 FQGTGA. The trim removed 0 bases at V and 8 bases at J, leaving 11 bases unmatched. The CDR3 is 19 amino acids. The starting material was CD4+ T cells sorted from PBMCs, obtained on the day of the yellow fever booster vaccination. The chain links TRBV7-3 to TRBJ2-1; 15 bases line up with TRBD2. This TCR was recovered from a man under 40 who received the YFV17D yellow fever vaccine. CDR3 protein: CASSLTDRPGLAGGYEQFF. DNA for the CDR3: TGTGCCAGCAGCTTAACGGACCGCCCGGGACTAGCGGGAGGTTATGAGCAGTTCTTC.